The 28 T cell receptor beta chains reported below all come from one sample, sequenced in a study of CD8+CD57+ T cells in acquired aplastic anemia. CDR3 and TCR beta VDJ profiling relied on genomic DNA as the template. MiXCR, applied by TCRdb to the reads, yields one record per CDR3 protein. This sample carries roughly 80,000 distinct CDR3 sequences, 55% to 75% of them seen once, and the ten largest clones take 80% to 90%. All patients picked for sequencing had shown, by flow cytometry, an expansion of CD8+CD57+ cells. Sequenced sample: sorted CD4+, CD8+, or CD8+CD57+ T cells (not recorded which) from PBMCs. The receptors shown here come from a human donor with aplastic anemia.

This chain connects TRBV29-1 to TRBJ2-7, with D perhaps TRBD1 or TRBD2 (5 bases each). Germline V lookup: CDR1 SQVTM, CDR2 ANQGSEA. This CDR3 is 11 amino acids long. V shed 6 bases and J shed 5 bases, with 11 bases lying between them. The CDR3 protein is CSVGMGDEQYF. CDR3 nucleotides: TGCAGCGTGGGGATGGGGGACGAGCAGTACTTC.

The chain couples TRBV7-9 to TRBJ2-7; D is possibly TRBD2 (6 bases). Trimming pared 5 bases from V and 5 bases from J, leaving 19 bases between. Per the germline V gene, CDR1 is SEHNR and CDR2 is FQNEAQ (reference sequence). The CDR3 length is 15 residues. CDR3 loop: CASSPNPGGPDEQYF. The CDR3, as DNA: TGTGCCAGCAGCCCAAACCCAGGAGGGCCGGACGAGCAGTACTTC.

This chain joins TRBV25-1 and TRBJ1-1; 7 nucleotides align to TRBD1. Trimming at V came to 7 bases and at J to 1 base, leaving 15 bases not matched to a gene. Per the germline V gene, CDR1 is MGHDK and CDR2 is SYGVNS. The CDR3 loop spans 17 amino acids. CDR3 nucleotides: TGTGCCAGCACGCCCCATGACTACAGGGGTCGGAACACTGAAGCTTTCTTT. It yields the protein CASTPHDYRGRNTEAFF.

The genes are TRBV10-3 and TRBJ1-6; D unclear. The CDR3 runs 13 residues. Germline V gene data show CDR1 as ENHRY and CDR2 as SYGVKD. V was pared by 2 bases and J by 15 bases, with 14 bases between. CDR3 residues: CAISETTASLLHF. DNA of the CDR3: TGTGCCATCAGTGAGACAACAGCCTCCCTCCTCCACTTT.

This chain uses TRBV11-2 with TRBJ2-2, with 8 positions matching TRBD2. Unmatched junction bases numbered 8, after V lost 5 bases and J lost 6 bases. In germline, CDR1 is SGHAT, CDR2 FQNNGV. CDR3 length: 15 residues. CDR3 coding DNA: TGTGCCAGCAGCGGTGTACGGACTAGCCCCGGGGAGCTGTTTTTT. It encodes CASSGVRTSPGELFF.

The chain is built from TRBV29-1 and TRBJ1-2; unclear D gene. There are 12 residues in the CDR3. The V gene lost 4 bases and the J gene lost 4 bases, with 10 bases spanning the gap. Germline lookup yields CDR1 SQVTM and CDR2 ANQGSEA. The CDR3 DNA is TGCAGCGTTGTGATCGAGGGCTATGGCTACACCTTC. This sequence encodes CSVVIEGYGYTF.

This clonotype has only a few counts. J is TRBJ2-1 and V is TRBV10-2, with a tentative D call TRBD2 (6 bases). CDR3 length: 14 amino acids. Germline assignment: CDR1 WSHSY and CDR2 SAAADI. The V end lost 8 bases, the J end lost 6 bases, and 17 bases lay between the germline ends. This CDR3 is CASRKELAGNEQFF. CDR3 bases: TGCGCCAGCCGCAAGGAACTAGCCGGCAATGAGCAGTTCTTC.

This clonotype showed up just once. DNA for the CDR3: TGTGCCAGCAGCCTCGGTGAAGAGCAGTACTTC. Its translation is CASSLGEEQYF. The chain links TRBV7-9 to TRBJ2-7; no firm D call. Trimming took off 5 bases at V and 7 bases at J, with 9 bases between the two ends. The CDR3 is 11 amino acids. CDR1 and CDR2 (germline): SEHNR, FQNEAQ (reference sequence).

In DNA form, the CDR3 reads TGTGCCACCAGTGATTTGCGGCCGGTGGGATACAATGAGCAGTTCTTC. The encoded protein is CATSDLRPVGYNEQFF. The chain recombines TRBV24-1 with TRBJ2-1; the D is unclear. V dropped 0 bases and J dropped 4 bases, with 12 bases sitting between them. The CDR3 is 16 residues long. Germline V gene sequence: CDR1 KGHDR, CDR2 SFDVKD.

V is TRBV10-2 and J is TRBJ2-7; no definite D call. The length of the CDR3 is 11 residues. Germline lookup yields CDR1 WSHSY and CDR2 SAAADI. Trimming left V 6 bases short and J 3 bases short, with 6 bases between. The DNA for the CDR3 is TGCGCCAGCAGGAGCCTCTACGAGCAGTACTTC. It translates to CASRSLYEQYF.

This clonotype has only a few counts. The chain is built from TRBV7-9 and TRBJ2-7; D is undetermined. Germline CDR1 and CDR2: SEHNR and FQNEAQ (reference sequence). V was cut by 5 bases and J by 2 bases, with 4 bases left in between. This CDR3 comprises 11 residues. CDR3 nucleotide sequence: TGTGCCAGCAGCCGGGCCTACGAGCAGTACTTC. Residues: CASSRAYEQYF.

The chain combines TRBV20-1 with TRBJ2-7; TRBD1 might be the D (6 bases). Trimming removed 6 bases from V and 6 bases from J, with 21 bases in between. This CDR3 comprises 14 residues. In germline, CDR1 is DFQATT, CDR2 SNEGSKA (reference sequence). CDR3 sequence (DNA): TGCAGTGCGAAACAGGGATCTGGGGTTGGCGAGCAGTACTTC. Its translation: CSAKQGSGVGEQYF.

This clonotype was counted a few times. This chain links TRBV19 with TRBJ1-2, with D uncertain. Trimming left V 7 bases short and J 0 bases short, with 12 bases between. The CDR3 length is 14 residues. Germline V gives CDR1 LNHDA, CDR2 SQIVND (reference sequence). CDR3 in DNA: TGTGCCAGTACCCCGGGTGCACCTAACTATGGCTACACCTTC. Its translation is CASTPGAPNYGYTF.

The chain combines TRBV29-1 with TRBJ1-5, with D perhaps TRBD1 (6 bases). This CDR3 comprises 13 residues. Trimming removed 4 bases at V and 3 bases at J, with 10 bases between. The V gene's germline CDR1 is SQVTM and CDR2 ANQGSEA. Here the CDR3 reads CSVVGGDNQPQHF. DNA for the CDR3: TGCAGCGTTGTTGGGGGCGACAATCAGCCCCAGCATTTT.

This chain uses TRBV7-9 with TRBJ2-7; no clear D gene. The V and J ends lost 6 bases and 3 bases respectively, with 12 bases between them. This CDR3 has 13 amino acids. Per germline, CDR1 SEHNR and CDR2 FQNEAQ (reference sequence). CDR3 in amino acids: CASSLTQLYEQYF. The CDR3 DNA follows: TGTGCCAGCAGTTTGACACAGCTCTACGAGCAGTACTTC.

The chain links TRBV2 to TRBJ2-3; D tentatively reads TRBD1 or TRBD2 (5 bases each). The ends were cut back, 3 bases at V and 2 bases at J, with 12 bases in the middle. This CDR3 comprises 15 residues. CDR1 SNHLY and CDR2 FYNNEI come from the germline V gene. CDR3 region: CASSDGTLPTDTQYF. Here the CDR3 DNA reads TGTGCCAGCAGTGATGGGACCCTCCCCACAGATACGCAGTATTTT.

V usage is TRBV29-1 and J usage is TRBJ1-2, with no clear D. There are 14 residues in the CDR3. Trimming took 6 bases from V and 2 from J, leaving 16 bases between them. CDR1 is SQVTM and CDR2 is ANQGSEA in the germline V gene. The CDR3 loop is CSVVSGAENYGYTF. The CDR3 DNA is TGCAGCGTGGTCTCGGGAGCAGAGAACTATGGCTACACCTTC.

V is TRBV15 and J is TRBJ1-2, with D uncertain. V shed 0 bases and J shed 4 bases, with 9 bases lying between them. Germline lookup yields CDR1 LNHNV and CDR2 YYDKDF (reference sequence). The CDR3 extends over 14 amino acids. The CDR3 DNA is TGTGCCACCAGCAGAGAGCGCTGGGGCTATGGCTACACCTTC. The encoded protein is CATSRERWGYGYTF.

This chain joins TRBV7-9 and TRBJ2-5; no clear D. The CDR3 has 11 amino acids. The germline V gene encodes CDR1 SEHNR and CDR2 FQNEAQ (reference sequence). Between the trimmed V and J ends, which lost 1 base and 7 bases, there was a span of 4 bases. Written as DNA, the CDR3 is TGTGCCAGCAGCTTAGGCGCGACCCAGTACTTC. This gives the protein CASSLGATQYF.

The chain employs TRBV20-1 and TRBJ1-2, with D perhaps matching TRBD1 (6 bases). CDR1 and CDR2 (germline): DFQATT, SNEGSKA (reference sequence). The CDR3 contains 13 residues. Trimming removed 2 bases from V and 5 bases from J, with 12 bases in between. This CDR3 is CSARLWDTYGYTF. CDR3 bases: TGCAGTGCTAGACTATGGGACACGTATGGCTACACCTTC.

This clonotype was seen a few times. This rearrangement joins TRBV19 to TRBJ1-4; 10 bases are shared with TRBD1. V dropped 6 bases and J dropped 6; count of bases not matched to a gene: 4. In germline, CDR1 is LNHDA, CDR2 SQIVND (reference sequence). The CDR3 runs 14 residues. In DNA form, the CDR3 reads TGTGCCAGTAGCCCGACAGGGGGCGATGAAAAACTGTTTTTT. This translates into CASSPTGGDEKLFF.

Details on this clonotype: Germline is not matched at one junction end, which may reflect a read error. This chain's CDR3 is CASRGYVHERYF. The CDR3 DNA reads as TGCGCCAGCAGGGGGTACGTCCACGAGCGGTACTTC. The rearrangement links TRBV9 to TRBJ2-7; 7 bases agree with TRBD1. CDR1 is SGDLS and CDR2 is YYNGEE in the germline V gene. The CDR3 is made up of 12 amino acids. The variable domain in full, with the rest retrieved from reference TRBV9 and TRBJ2-7, is DSGVTQTPKHLITATGQRVTLRCSPRSGDLSVYWYQQSLDQGLQFLIQYYNGEERAKGNILERFSAQQFPDLHSELNLSSLELGDSALYFCASRGYVHERYFGPGTRLTVT.

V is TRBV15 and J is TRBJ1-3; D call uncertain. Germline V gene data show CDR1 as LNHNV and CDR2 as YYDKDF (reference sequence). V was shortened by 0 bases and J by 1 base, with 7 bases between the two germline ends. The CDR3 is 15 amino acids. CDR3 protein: CATSRDQDSGNTIYF. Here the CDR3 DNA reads TGTGCCACCAGCAGAGATCAAGATTCTGGAAACACCATATATTTT.

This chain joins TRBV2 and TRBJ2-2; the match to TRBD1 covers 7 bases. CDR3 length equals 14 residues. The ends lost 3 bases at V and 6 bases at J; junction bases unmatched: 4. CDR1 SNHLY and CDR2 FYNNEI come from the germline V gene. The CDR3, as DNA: TGTGCCAGCAGTGATCGACAGGGATCCGGGGAGCTGTTTTTT. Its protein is CASSDRQGSGELFF.

The CDR3 region has the DNA TGCAGTGCTAATCCGGTAGCTAGCACAGATACGCAGTATTTT. It is translated as CSANPVASTDTQYF. The chain is built from TRBV20-1 and TRBJ2-3; D gene uncertain. Trimming took 4 bases from V and 0 from J, leaving 11 bases between them. CDR1 DFQATT and CDR2 SNEGSKA come from the germline V gene (reference sequence). This CDR3 is built from 14 residues.

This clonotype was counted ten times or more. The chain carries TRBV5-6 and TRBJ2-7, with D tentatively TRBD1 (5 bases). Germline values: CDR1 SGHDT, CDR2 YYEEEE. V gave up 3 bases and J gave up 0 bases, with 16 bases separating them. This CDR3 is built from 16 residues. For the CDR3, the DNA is TGTGCCAGCAGCTCTCAGGGCAGAGGCCCCTCCTACGAGCAGTACTTC. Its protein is CASSSQGRGPSYEQYF.

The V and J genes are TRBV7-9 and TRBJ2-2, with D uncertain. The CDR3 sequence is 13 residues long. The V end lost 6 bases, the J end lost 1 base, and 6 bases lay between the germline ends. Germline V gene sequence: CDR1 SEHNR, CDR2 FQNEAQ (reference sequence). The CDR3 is CASSFENTGELFF. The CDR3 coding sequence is TGTGCCAGCAGTTTTGAGAACACCGGGGAGCTGTTTTTT.

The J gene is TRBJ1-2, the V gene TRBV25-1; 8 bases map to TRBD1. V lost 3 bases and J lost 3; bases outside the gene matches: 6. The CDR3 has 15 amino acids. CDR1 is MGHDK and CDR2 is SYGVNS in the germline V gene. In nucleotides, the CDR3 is TGTGCCAGCAGTGATATGACAGGGGCTGACTATGGCTACACCTTC. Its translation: CASSDMTGADYGYTF.